One and the same sample provided the 13 T cell receptor beta chains below, sequenced in a study of spatial heterogeneity in lung cancer. Time point indicated: sample taken at primary tumor resection. Which antigens these TCRs recognize remains unknown. TCRdb analysed the 5' RACE reads with MiXCR anew, one entry per CDR3 protein. The sample contains around 18,000 distinct CDR3 sequences, approximately 9.7% of which appear only once. General study results and limits: Tumor mutation count correlated with how many alpha and beta TCRs expanded intratumorally.

The input for sequencing was lung tumor tissue, taken at surgery. These receptors came from a female donor with early-stage non-small cell lung cancer.

About this clonotype: Being off target in a library aimed at alpha chains, this beta chain has a size of little meaning. The chain is built from TRBV3-1 and TRBJ1-2; no firm D call. Germline V CDR1 and CDR2: LGHDT, YNNKEL (reference sequence). V lost 6 bases to trimming and J lost 8 bases, with 16 bases between them. The CDR3 is 13 residues long. CDR3 sequence: CASSSPLRGGYTF. DNA of the CDR3: TGTGCCAGCAGTAGCCCCTTGAGAGGCGGCTACACCTTC.

This clonotype was detected only a few times. For a library built for alpha chains, this beta chain is a stray read; little rests on its size. V usage is TRBV3-1 and J usage is TRBJ2-5; D is undetermined. Trimming removed 1 base at V and 5 bases at J, with 8 bases between. Germline CDR1 LGHDT, CDR2 YNNKEL (reference sequence). The CDR3 consists of 13 residues. The CDR3 is CASSQVFPETQYF. CDR3 bases: TGTGCCAGCAGCCAAGTGTTCCCGGAGACCCAGTACTTC.

The sample holds many counts of this clonotype. In a library made to pick up alpha chains, this beta chain is a stray read with a size that means little. The gene calls are TRBV7-2 and TRBJ1-4, with 9 bases fitting TRBD1. The CDR3 length is 17 residues. V dropped 5 bases and J dropped 2; count of bases not matched to a gene: 9. Germline values: CDR1 SGHTA, CDR2 FQGNSA. CDR3 nucleotide sequence: TGTGCCAGCAGCGAGAACAGGGGGCTAGGGACTAATGAAAAACTGTTTTTT. Translating it yields CASSENRGLGTNEKLFF.

This clonotype was seen more than once but under ten times. A library made for alpha chains picked up this beta chain off target, so its size means little. The rearrangement uses TRBV9 and TRBJ1-3; D remains unclear. CDR3 length equals 14 residues. The V end lost 0 bases, the J end lost 4 bases, and 8 bases lay between the germline ends. Germline V lookup: CDR1 SGDLS, CDR2 YYNGEE. The DNA for the CDR3 is TGTGCCAGCAGCGTAGCGGCCCAGGGAAACACCATATATTTT. Its protein product is CASSVAAQGNTIYF.

By proportion, this clonotype is medium-sized. Since the library was made to target alpha chains, this beta chain is a stray read and its abundance is not meaningful. The chain carries TRBV7-2 and TRBJ1-1; D remains unclear. Deletions cut 5 bases from V and 0 bases from J, with 10 bases between. The V gene's germline CDR1 is SGHTA and CDR2 FQGNSA. The CDR3 runs to 14 residues. The CDR3 sequence is CASSPGPLNTEAFF. The CDR3 DNA follows: TGTGCCAGCAGCCCCGGGCCACTGAACACTGAAGCTTTCTTT.

Comment on this clonotype: This beta chain appears as a stray read in a library generated for alpha chains; its size is not informative. The chain recombines TRBV7-2 with TRBJ2-3; D is unclear. The length of the CDR3 is 16 residues. V was clipped by 5 bases and J by 3 bases, with 18 bases between them. Looked up from germline, CDR1 is SGHTA and CDR2 is FQGNSA. The CDR3 region is CASSILTGYGTDTQYF. DNA for the CDR3: TGTGCCAGCAGCATACTTACGGGTTACGGTACAGATACGCAGTATTTT.

The table lists this clonotype with a few counts. Because this beta chain is a stray read in a library intended to capture alpha chains, its abundance should not be given much weight. The chain recombines TRBV27 with TRBJ2-7, with D possibly matching TRBD1 (6 bases). Germline assignment: CDR1 MNHEY and CDR2 SMNVEV (reference sequence). V shed 1 base and J shed 5 bases, with 15 bases lying between them. This CDR3 has 15 residues. Here the CDR3 DNA reads TGTGCCAGCAGTTTATACTGGGGGCTCTTTCACGAGCAGTACTTC. Translation: CASSLYWGLFHEQYF.

The sample holds many counts of this clonotype. Little can be read into the size of this beta chain, an off-target read in a library designed for alpha chains. CDR3 loop: CSARGMGYQPQHF. CDR3 DNA: TGCAGTGCTAGGGGTATGGGGTACCAGCCCCAGCATTTT. The chain joins TRBV20-1 to TRBJ1-5, with D uncertain. Trimming removed 3 bases from V and 7 bases from J, with 13 bases in between. CDR3 length equals 13 residues. Germline V lookup: CDR1 DFQATT, CDR2 SNEGSKA (reference sequence).

This clonotype is labeled as medium-sized. A library made for alpha chains picked up this beta chain off target, so its size means little. The chain has TRBV7-3 and TRBJ2-1; D possibly corresponds to TRBD1 (7 bases). Germline CDR1 is SGHTA and CDR2 is FQGTGA. The CDR3 has 13 residues. Trimming stripped 5 bases from V and 9 bases from J, with 14 bases between. The DNA of the CDR3 is TGTGCCAGCAGCCCAAACAGGGGAGGTGAGCAGTTCTTC. Translated, it gives CASSPNRGGEQFF.

As regards this clonotype: This beta chain came through as a stray read in a library set up for alpha chains, and its size says little. The V gene is TRBV14, the J gene TRBJ1-3; D is possibly TRBD1 (5 bases). CDR3 length equals 17 residues. Germline V lookup: CDR1 SGHDN, CDR2 FVKESK. V was pared by 0 bases and J by 0 bases, with 12 bases between. The CDR3 nucleotides are TGTGCCAGCAGCCAAGACGAACAGGCGCCCTCTGGAAACACCATATATTTT. It specifies CASSQDEQAPSGNTIYF.

This clonotype was detected a few times. Since the library was made to target alpha chains, this beta chain is a stray read and its abundance is not meaningful. This chain connects TRBV19 to TRBJ2-3; 7 bases fit TRBD2. The germline V gene has CDR1 LNHDA and CDR2 SQIVND (reference sequence). J gave up 2 bases and V 7 bases, and 6 bases lay outside the gene matches. The CDR3 has 14 amino acids. As DNA, the CDR3 is TGTGCCAGTAAGCAAGCGGGGCTCACAGATACGCAGTATTTT. Its translation is CASKQAGLTDTQYF.

In the case of this clonotype: This beta chain represents an off-target read in a library built for alpha chains; its size is of limited meaning. This chain connects TRBV28 to TRBJ2-7; TRBD1 agrees at 11 bases. The germline V gene encodes CDR1 MDHEN and CDR2 SYDVKM. CDR3 length: 15 amino acids. V gave up 5 bases and J gave up 5 bases; unmatched junction bases: 8. The CDR3 spells CASSTSGTGGNEQYF. CDR3 DNA: TGTGCCAGCAGTACTTCCGGGACAGGGGGTAACGAGCAGTACTTC.

This clonotype was counted many times. This beta chain represents an off-target read in a library built for alpha chains; its size is of limited meaning. V is TRBV6-2 or TRBV6-3 and J is TRBJ1-2; 7 nucleotides agree with TRBD1. CDR3 size: 13 residues. With V trimmed by 6 bases and J by 3 bases, 4 bases remained unmatched. Looked up from germline, CDR1 is MNHEY and CDR2 is SVGEGT. The CDR3 DNA reads TGTGCCAGCAGACGGACAGGTGACTATGGCTACACCTTC. Its protein is CASRRTGDYGYTF.